The 17 T cell receptor beta chains presented below share a single source sample, sequenced in a study of Ad26.COV2.S vaccination and SARS-CoV-2 variants. Measured with immunoSEQ multiplex PCR; TCRdb has only the in-frame clones, and not every one. The sample yields about 410,000 clones, approximately 89% seen once. Treatment defined: roughly 19 received Ad26.COV2.S at low or high dose, single or two shots; several received placebo; per-sample allocation not given. The study sampled participants on day 63 after the first vaccine or placebo injection. This material consisted of peripheral blood, taken in a trial of Ad26.COV2.S vaccine versus placebo. Receptors originate from a person between 18 and 59 years old who received the Ad26.COV2.S COVID-19 vaccine or a placebo.

The chain combines TRBV9 with TRBJ2-1; TRBD2 aligns across 10 bases. The junction had 4 bases not matched to a gene; V was cut back by 0 bases and J by 7 bases. There are 15 residues in the CDR3. The germline gives CDR1 SGDLS, CDR2 YYNGEE. The CDR3 DNA reads as TGTGCCAGCAGCGTAGAACTAGCGGGGAGAAATGAGCAGTTCTTC. This translates into CASSVELAGRNEQFF.

V is TRBV27 and J is TRBJ2-1; 10 bases are a match to TRBD2. CDR1 is MNHEY, CDR2 SMNVEV, per germline (reference sequence). The CDR3 covers 16 residues. The trim removed 4 bases at V and 5 bases at J, leaving 8 bases unmatched. The CDR3 nucleotides are TGTGCCAGCAGTTCCTTACCTAGCGGGAGTGACAATGAGCAGTTCTTC. Its translation is CASSSLPSGSDNEQFF.

The CDR3 is CAISPGDREAFF. In nucleotides, the CDR3 is TGTGCCATCTCTCCTGGGGACAGGGAAGCTTTCTTT. The chain couples TRBV10-3 to TRBJ1-1, with 8 bases matching TRBD1. Looked up from germline, CDR1 is ENHRY and CDR2 is SYGVKD. V shed 8 bases, J shed 8 bases, and the junction held 7 bases outside the gene matches. The CDR3 is made up of 12 amino acids.

This clone was detected once. The J gene is TRBJ2-7, the V gene TRBV7-2; D gene ambiguous. V shed 1 base and J shed 3 bases, with 7 bases lying between them. CDR3 length: 13 residues. Germline V lookup: CDR1 SGHTA, CDR2 FQGNSA. The CDR3 region is CASSLVSNYEQYF. CDR3 nucleotide sequence: TGTGCCAGCAGCTTAGTTAGCAACTACGAGCAGTACTTC.

The chain employs TRBV5-5 and TRBJ1-1; 8 bases are shared with TRBD1. Germline loops: CDR1 SGHKS, CDR2 YYEKEE (reference sequence). J was trimmed by 4 bases and V by 3 bases; bases with no gene match: 5. The CDR3 is 14 residues long. CDR3 nucleotides: TGTGCCAGCAGCTCACCGGGACAGGTCACTGAAGCTTTCTTT. The encoded protein is CASSSPGQVTEAFF. Based on the CDR3 plus reference TRBV5-5 and TRBJ1-1, the full variable domain is DAGVTQSPTHLIKTRGQQVTLRCSPISGHKSVSWYQQVLGQGPQFIFQYYEKEERGRGNFPDRFSARQFPNYSSELNVNALLLGDSALYLCASSSPGQVTEAFFGQGTRLTVV.

This clone was detected once. The V gene is TRBV5-6, the J gene TRBJ2-1, with 9 bases identical to TRBD2. Looked up from germline, CDR1 is SGHDT and CDR2 is YYEEEE. V was pared by 5 bases and J by 6 bases, with 12 bases of the junction left unmatched. The CDR3 spans 16 residues. Here the CDR3 reads CASSYNLLAGANEQFF. The CDR3 region has the DNA TGTGCCAGCAGTTACAACTTGTTAGCGGGAGCCAATGAGCAGTTCTTC.

The genes are TRBV30 and TRBJ2-5, with 7 bases lining up with TRBD1. This CDR3 has 17 residues. Losses at the gene ends were 0 bases for V and 5 bases for J; bases not matched to a gene: 15. The germline V gene has CDR1 GTSNPN and CDR2 SVGIG (reference sequence). The CDR3 DNA is TGTGCCTGGAGTGTAATCGACCCGGGACAGTGGGGGGAGACCCAGTACTTC. Its translation is CAWSVIDPGQWGETQYF.

This chain joins TRBV12-3 or TRBV12-4 and TRBJ1-4, with D possibly being TRBD1 (5 bases). The CDR3 is made up of 13 amino acids. V dropped 6 bases and J dropped 3 bases, with 8 bases sitting between them. The CDR3 here is CASSRGPNEKLFF. The CDR3 DNA is TGTGCCAGCAGCCGGGGCCCTAATGAAAAACTGTTTTTT.

This sequence joins TRBV4-1 and TRBJ1-4; D is unresolved. The CDR3 contains 16 residues. Germline V gives CDR1 MGHRA, CDR2 YSYEKL. V dropped 0 bases and J dropped 1 base, with 9 bases sitting between them. The CDR3 spells CASSQDYEGTNEKLFF. CDR3 nucleotides: TGCGCCAGCAGCCAAGATTATGAGGGAACTAATGAAAAACTGTTTTTT.

The V and J genes are TRBV27 and TRBJ2-7, with unresolved D. Germline loops: CDR1 MNHEY, CDR2 SMNVEV (reference sequence). The CDR3 totals 13 residues. Between the trimmed V and J ends, which lost 3 bases and 5 bases, there was a span of 11 bases. CDR3 sequence: CASSFRALNEQYF. The CDR3 region has the DNA TGTGCCAGCAGTTTTCGCGCCCTGAACGAGCAGTACTTC.

This clone was recorded once. CDR3 loop: CASSRDGVYNEQFF. The CDR3 DNA sequence: TGTGCCAGCAGCCGGGACGGAGTCTACAATGAGCAGTTCTTC. The genes are TRBV6-5 and TRBJ2-1; either TRBD1 or TRBD2 may fit D (5 bases each). CDR3 length: 14 amino acids. With 6 bases removed from V and 3 bases from J, the gap between germline ends came to 12 bases. Germline V gene data show CDR1 as MNHEY and CDR2 as SVGAGI.

The V call is TRBV19, the J call TRBJ1-3, with a possible D match to TRBD1 (5 bases). V lost 10 bases and J lost 0, with 25 bases in between. The CDR3 length is 18 residues. CDR1 LNHDA and CDR2 SQIVND come from the germline V gene (reference sequence). CDR3 nucleotides: TGTGCCACAACCCCCTTGGGACCGACAAAGATCTCTGGAAACACCATATATTTT. It encodes CATTPLGPTKISGNTIYF. The full variable domain, its missing parts supplied by reference TRBV19 and TRBJ1-3, is DGGITQSPKYLFRKEGQNVTLSCEQNLNHDAMYWYRQDPGQGLRLIYYSQIVNDFQKGDIAEGYSVSREKKESFPLTVTSAQKNPTAFYLCATTPLGPTKISGNTIYFGEGSWLTVV.

In DNA, the CDR3 is TGTGCCAGCAGCTTGGGGTGGGCGCAAGGCTACACCTTC. This translates into CASSLGWAQGYTF. The chain combines TRBV5-6 with TRBJ1-2; D call uncertain. The CDR3 runs to 13 residues. V lost 0 bases and J 8 bases, leaving 11 bases between the germline ends. Germline V gene lookup returns CDR1 SGHDT and CDR2 YYEEEE.

The chain links TRBV6-1 to TRBJ1-5, with D possibly being TRBD1 (5 bases). Germline assignment: CDR1 MNHNS and CDR2 SASEGT. CDR3 length: 15 residues. With 3 bases removed from V and 8 bases from J, the gap between germline ends came to 17 bases. CDR3 in DNA: TGTGCCAGCAGTGACGAGGGCGGGGGGGGTAAGCCCCAGCATTTT. It specifies CASSDEGGGGKPQHF.

This sequence joins TRBV9 and TRBJ2-3, with TRBD2 identical over 8 bases. The J segment lost 1 base and the V segment lost 0 bases, leaving 4 bases of the junction unmatched. This CDR3 is 16 amino acids long. Germline V gives CDR1 SGDLS, CDR2 YYNGEE. The CDR3 bases are TGTGCCAGCAGCGTAGGTCCGCGGGAGGGCACAGATACGCAGTATTTT. It translates to CASSVGPREGTDTQYF.

The CDR3 DNA is TGCAGCGTTGGGATGGGGACCCCCTCTGGAAACACCATATATTTT. It codes for CSVGMGTPSGNTIYF. The rearrangement links TRBV29-1 to TRBJ1-3, with D possibly being TRBD1 (5 bases). CDR3 length: 15 residues. Germline CDR1 SQVTM, CDR2 ANQGSEA. Trimming left V 4 bases short and J 0 bases short, with 13 bases between. Supplemented by reference TRBV29-1 and TRBJ1-3, the full variable domain reads SAVISQKPSRDICQRGTSLTIQCQVDSQVTMMFWYRQQPGQSLTLIATANQGSEATYESGFVIDKFPISRPNLTFSTLTVSNMSPEDSSIYLCSVGMGTPSGNTIYFGEGSWLTVV.

The genes are TRBV5-1 and TRBJ2-7; 7 bases fit TRBD2. The CDR3 covers 16 residues. Per the germline V gene, CDR1 is SGHRS and CDR2 is YFSETQ. V lost 4 bases, J lost 2 bases, and 12 bases stayed unmatched. CDR3 sequence reads: CASSLRNQLATYEQYF. The CDR3 region has the DNA TGCGCCAGCAGCCTCCGGAACCAACTAGCGACCTACGAGCAGTACTTC.